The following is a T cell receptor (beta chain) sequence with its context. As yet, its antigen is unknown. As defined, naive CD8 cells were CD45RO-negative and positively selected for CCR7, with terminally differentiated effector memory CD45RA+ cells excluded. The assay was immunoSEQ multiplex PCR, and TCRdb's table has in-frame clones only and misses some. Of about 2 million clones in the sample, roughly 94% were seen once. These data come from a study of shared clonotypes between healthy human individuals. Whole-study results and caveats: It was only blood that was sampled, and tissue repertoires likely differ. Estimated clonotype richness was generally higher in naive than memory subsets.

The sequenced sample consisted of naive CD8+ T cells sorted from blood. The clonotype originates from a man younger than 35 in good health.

The CDR3 protein is CASSWGKETQYF. CDR3 coding DNA: TGTGCCAGCAGTTGGGGGAAAGAGACCCAGTACTTC. This chain connects TRBV28 to TRBJ2-5; D could derive from TRBD1 or TRBD2 (5 bases each). The CDR3 consists of 12 residues. Germline assignment: CDR1 MDHEN and CDR2 SYDVKM. V lost 4 bases to trimming and J lost 3 bases, with 6 bases between them.